This T cell receptor beta chain was captured by sequencing in a study of T cells in Graves' hyperthyroidism and ophthalmopathy. On the basis of clinical symptoms, serum thyroxine and TRAb, thyroid ultrasound and orbital computed tomography, diagnoses were made. The authors obtained PBMCs from 9 to 10 ml of fresh peripheral blood. The V gene end was trimmed by 5 bases and the J gene end by 6 bases; junction bases not matched to a gene: 10. CDR3 length: 15 amino acids. Template material for amplifying TCR beta CDR3 regions consisted of RNA transcripts. The HTBI primer set drove a first-round RT-PCR of the TCR CDR3. MiXCR was run by TCRdb on the multiplex PCR reads, yielding one entry per CDR3 protein. Counted here are roughly 380,000 distinct CDR3 sequences, approximately 18% occurring once; the ten biggest clones make up roughly a sixth.

This chain uses TRBV12-3 or TRBV12-4 with TRBJ1-2; 9 nucleotides match TRBD1. This clonotype was obtained from a woman aged 40 to 50 with Graves' ophthalmopathy. What was sequenced was blood. CDR3 in DNA: TGTGCCAGCAGTGAAAGGATCGGGACAGGGAATGGCTACACCTTC. It encodes CASSERIGTGNGYTF.